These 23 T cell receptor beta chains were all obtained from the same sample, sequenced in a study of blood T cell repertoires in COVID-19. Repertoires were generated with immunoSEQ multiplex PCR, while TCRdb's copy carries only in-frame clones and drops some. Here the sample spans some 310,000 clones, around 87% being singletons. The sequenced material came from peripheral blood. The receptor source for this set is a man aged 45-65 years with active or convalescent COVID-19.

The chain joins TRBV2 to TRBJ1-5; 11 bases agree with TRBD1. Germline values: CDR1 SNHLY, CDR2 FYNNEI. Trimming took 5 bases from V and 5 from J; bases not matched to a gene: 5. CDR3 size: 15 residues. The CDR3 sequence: CASSYGTGGDQPQHF. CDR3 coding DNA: TGTGCCAGCAGTTACGGGACAGGGGGGGATCAGCCCCAGCATTTT.

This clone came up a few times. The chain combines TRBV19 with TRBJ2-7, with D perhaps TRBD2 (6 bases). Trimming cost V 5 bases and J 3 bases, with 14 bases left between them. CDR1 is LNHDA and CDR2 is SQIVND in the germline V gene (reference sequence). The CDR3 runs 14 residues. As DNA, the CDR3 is TGTGCCAGTAGTCCAGGGACTGAAAACTACGAGCAGTACTTC. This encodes CASSPGTENYEQYF.

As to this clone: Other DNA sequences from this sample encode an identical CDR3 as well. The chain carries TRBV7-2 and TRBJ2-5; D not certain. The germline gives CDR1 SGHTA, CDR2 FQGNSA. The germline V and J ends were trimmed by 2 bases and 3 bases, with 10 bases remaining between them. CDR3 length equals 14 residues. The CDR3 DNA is TGTGCCAGCAGCTTACGAGCCGGTGAAGAGACCCAGTACTTC. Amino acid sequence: CASSLRAGEETQYF.

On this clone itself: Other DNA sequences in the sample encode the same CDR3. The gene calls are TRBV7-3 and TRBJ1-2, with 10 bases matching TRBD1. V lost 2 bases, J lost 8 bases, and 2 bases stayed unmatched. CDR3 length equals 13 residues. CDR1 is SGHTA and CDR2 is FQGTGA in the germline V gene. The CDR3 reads CASSLGTGVGYTF. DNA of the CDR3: TGTGCCAGCAGCTTAGGGACAGGGGTCGGCTACACCTTC.

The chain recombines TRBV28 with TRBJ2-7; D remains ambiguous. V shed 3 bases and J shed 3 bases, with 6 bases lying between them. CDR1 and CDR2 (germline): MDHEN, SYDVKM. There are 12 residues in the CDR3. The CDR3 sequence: CASSFSGYEQYF. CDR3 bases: TGTGCCAGCAGTTTTTCGGGCTACGAGCAGTACTTC.

The CDR3 DNA reads as TGTGCCAGCAGCCGGGACAGCACCAACGAGCAGTACTTC. It codes for CASSRDSTNEQYF. The J gene is TRBJ2-7, the V gene TRBV5-6; 7 nucleotides line up with TRBD1. Losses at the gene ends were 4 bases for V and 5 bases for J; bases not matched to a gene: 6. Germline lookup yields CDR1 SGHDT and CDR2 YYEEEE. The CDR3 spans 13 residues.

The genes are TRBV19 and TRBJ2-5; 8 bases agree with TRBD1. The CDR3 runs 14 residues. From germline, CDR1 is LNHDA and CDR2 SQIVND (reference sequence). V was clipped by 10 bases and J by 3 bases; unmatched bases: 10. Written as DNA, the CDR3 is TGTGCCACCGCGAGGGGGACAGGAGAAGAGACCCAGTACTTC. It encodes CATARGTGEETQYF.

CDR3 loop: CAGQPSQVGEQFF. In nucleotides, the CDR3 is TGTGCCGGGCAGCCCTCGCAAGTGGGTGAGCAGTTCTTC. This chain uses TRBV6-5 with TRBJ2-1; D not certain. Trimming shortened V by 11 bases and J by 9 bases, and 20 bases separated the two germline ends. The CDR3 loop spans 13 amino acids. CDR1 and CDR2 from the germline V gene are MNHEY and SVGAGI.

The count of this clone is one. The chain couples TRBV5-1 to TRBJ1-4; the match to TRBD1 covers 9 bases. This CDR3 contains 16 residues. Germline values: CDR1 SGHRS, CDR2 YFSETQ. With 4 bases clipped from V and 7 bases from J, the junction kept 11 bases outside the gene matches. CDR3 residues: CASSAGTGREGEKLFF. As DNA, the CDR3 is TGCGCCAGCAGCGCCGGGACAGGGAGAGAAGGTGAAAAACTGTTTTTT.

Here the CDR3 reads CSVAGQGRGEQYF. As DNA, the CDR3 is TGCAGCGTGGCGGGACAGGGGCGAGGCGAGCAGTACTTC. V gene TRBV29-1 combines with J gene TRBJ2-7; TRBD1 matches at 10 bases. Trimming took 6 bases from V and 6 from J; bases not matched to a gene: 8. Looked up from germline, CDR1 is SQVTM and CDR2 is ANQGSEA. CDR3 length: 13 residues.

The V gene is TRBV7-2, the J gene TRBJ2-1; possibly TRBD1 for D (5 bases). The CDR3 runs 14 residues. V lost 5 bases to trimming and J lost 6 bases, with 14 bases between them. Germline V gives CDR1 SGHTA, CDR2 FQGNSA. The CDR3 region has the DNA TGTGCCAGCAGCCCCAGCAGGGCCGTCAATGAGCAGTTCTTC. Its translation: CASSPSRAVNEQFF. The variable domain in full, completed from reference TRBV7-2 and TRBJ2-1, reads GAGVSQSPSNKVTEKGKDVELRCDPISGHTALYWYRQSLGQGLEFLIYFQGNSAPDKSGLPSDRFSAERTGGSVSTLTIQRTQQEDSAVYLCASSPSRAVNEQFFGPGTRLTVL.

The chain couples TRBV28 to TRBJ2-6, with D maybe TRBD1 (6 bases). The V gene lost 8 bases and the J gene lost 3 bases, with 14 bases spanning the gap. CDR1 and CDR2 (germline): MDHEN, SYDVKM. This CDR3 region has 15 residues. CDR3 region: CASLQGYFGANVLTF. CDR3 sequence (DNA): TGTGCCAGCCTACAGGGTTACTTTGGGGCCAACGTCCTGACTTTC.

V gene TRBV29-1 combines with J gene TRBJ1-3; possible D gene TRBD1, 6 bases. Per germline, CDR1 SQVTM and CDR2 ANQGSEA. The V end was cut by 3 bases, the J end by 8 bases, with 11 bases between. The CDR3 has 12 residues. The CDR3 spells CSVDRGRDTIYF. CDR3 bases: TGCAGCGTTGACAGGGGTAGGGACACCATATATTTT. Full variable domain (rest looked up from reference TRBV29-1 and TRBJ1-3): SAVISQKPSRDICQRGTSLTIQCQVDSQVTMMFWYRQQPGQSLTLIATANQGSEATYESGFVIDKFPISRPNLTFSTLTVSNMSPEDSSIYLCSVDRGRDTIYFGEGSWLTVV.

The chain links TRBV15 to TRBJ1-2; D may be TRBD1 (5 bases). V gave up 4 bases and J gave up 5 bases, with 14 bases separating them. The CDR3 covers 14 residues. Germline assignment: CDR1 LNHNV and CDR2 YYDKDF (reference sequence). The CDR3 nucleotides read TGTGCCACCAGCAAGGACATCCTTGGGTATGGCTACACCTTC. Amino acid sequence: CATSKDILGYGYTF.

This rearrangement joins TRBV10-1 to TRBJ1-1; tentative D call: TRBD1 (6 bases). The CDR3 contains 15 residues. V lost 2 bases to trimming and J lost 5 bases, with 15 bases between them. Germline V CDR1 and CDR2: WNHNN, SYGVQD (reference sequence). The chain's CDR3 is CASSEGNTGITEAFF. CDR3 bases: TGCGCCAGCAGTGAGGGAAATACAGGGATAACTGAAGCTTTCTTT.

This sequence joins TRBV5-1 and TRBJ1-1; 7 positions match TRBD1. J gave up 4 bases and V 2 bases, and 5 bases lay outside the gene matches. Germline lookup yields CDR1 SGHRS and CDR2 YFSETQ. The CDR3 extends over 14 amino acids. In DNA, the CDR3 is TGCGCCAGCAGCTTCTCACAGGGGTCCACTGAAGCTTTCTTT. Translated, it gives CASSFSQGSTEAFF.

The CDR3 coding sequence is TGTGCCATCCAGGGCTACGAGCAGTACTTC. As protein: CAIQGYEQYF. V usage is TRBV10-3 and J usage is TRBJ2-7, with a weak D call TRBD1 (5 bases). Germline lookup yields CDR1 ENHRY and CDR2 SYGVKD. This CDR3 is built from 10 residues. V was shortened by 8 bases and J by 3 bases, with 5 bases between the two germline ends.

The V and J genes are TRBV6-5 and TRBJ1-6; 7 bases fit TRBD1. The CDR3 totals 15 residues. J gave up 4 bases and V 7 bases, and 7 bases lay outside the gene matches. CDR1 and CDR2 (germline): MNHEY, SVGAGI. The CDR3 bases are TGTGCCAGCAACTTGGGACAGACTTATAATTCACCCCTCCACTTT. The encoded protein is CASNLGQTYNSPLHF.

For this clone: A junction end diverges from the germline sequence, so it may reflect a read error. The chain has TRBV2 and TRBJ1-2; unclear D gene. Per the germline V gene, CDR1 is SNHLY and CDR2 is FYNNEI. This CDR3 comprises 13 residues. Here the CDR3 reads CASCEDWVGGYTF. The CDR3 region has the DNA TGTGCCAGCTGTGAGGACTGGGTGGGGGGCTACACCTTC.

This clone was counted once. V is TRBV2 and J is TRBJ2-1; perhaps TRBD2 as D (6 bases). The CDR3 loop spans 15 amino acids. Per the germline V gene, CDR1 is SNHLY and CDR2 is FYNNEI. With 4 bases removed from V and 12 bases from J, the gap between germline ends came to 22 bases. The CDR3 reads CASSAYRDFATGQFF. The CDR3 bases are TGTGCCAGCAGTGCCTACCGGGACTTCGCGACGGGGCAGTTCTTC. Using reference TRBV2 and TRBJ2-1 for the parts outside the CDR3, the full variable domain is EPEVTQTPSHQVTQMGQEVILRCVPISNHLYFYWYRQILGQKVEFLVSFYNNEISEKSEIFDDQFSVERPDGSNFTLKIRSTKLEDSAMYFCASSAYRDFATGQFFGPGTRLTVL.

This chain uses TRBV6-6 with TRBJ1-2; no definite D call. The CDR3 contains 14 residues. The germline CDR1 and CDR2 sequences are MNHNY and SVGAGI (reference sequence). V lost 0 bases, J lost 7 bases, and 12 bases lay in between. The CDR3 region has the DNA TGTGCCAGCAGTTACTCGGAGTCGGGGTCTGGCTACACCTTC. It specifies CASSYSESGSGYTF.

DNA of the CDR3: TGTGCCAGCAACACCGGGGAATTAGAGCAGTACTTC. This encodes CASNTGELEQYF. The V call is TRBV28, the J call TRBJ2-7, with D maybe TRBD2 (5 bases). The V end was cut by 7 bases, the J end by 7 bases, with 14 bases between. Germline CDR1 is MDHEN and CDR2 is SYDVKM. This CDR3 is 12 amino acids long.

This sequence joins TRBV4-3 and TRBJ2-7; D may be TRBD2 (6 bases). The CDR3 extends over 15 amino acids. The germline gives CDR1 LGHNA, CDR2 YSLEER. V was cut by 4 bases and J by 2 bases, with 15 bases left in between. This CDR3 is CASSLRAGPPYEQYF. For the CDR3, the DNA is TGCGCCAGCAGCCTCCGGGCGGGGCCACCCTACGAGCAGTACTTC.